The clone carrying this T cell receptor (beta chain) was picked up one time. The data belong to a study of blood T cell repertoires in COVID-19. Study background: Some COVID-19 samples were acute and others convalescent; all came from the United States, Italy and Spain. T cells, B-cell-depleted T cells, or PBMCs supplied cDNA or gDNA.

Methods used by the authors: Reference gene primer amplification in the assay estimated nucleated cell counts. Produced via immunoSEQ multiplex PCR; TCRdb's table is partial and in-frame only. The V and J calls and clone size come from that table; D and trimming were worked out from the DNA. The sample carries over 300,000 clones, 80% to 90% recorded once. Per the germline V gene, CDR1 is WSHSY and CDR2 is SAAADI. There are 13 residues in the CDR3. The V end lost 7 bases, the J end lost 0 bases, and 9 bases lay between the germline ends. This receptor was obtained from a woman in her forties or fifties with acute or convalescent COVID-19. This chain joins TRBV10-2 and TRBJ1-2; weak D call: TRBD1 (5 bases). The specimen sequenced was peripheral blood. The CDR3 coding sequence is TGCGCCAGCAAAGGGGCTTCTAACTATGGCTACACCTTC. Residues: CASKGASNYGYTF.